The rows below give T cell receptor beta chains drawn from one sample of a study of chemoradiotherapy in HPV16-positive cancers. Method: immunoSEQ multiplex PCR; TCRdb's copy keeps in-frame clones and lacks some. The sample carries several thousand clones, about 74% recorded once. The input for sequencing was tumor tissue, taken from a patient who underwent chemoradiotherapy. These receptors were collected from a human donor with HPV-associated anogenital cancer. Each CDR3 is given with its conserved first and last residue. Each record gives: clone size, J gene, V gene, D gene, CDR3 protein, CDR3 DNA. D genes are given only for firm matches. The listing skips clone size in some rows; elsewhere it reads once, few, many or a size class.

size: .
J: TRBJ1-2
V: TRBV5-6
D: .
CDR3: CASSPIDITGTYGYTF
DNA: TGTGCCAGCAGCCCCATTGATATCACAGGGACCTATGGCTACACCTTC

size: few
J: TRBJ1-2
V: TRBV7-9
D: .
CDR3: CASSYNYGYTF
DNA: TGTGCCAGCAGCTACAACTATGGCTACACCTTC

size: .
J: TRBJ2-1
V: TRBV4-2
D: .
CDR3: CASSQGGQYNEQFF
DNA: TGTGCCAGCAGCCAAGGAGGACAGTACAATGAGCAGTTCTTC

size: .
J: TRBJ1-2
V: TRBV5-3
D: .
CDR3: CARSFVREVGGYTF
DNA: TGTGCCAGAAGCTTTGTTAGGGAGGTAGGGGGCTACACCTTC

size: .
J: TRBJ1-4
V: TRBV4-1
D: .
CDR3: CASSTRRIGATNEKLFF
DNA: TGCGCCAGCAGCACGCGGCGGATTGGTGCGACTAATGAAAAACTGTTTTTT

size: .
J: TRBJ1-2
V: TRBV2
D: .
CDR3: CASSDGAYGYTF
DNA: TGTGCCAGCAGTGACGGTGCCTATGGCTACACCTTC

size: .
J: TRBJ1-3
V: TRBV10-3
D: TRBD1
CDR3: CAISDRVAGGTGNTIYF
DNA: TGTGCCATCAGTGACAGGGTCGCAGGGGGCACCGGAAACACCATATATTTT

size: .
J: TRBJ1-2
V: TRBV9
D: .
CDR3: CASSVVAESNYGYTF
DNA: TGTGCCAGCAGCGTAGTGGCAGAGTCTAACTATGGCTACACCTTC

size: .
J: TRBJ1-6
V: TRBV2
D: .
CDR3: CASRSQGLVSPLHF
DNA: TGTGCCAGCAGGTCGCAGGGCCTCGTTTCACCCCTCCACTTT

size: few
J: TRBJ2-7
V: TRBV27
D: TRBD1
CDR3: CASSSLLGQEYYEQYF
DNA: TGTGCCAGCAGTTCTCTCTTGGGACAGGAGTACTACGAGCAGTACTTC

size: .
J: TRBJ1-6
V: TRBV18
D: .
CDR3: CASSPTGPYSPLHF
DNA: TGTGCCAGCTCACCAACAGGACCCTATTCACCCCTCCACTTT

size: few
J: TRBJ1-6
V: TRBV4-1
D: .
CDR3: CASSQGRGYDNSPLHF
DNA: TGCGCCAGCAGCCAAGGGCGGGGATATGATAATTCACCCCTCCACTTT

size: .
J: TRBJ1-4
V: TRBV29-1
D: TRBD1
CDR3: CSVEVVLGQGPTNEKLFF
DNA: TGCAGCGTTGAAGTAGTGCTTGGACAGGGACCAACTAATGAAAAACTGTTTTTT

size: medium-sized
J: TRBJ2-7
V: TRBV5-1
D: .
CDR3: CASSFGGTYEQYF
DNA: TGCGCCAGCAGCTTTGGGGGGACTTACGAGCAGTACTTC

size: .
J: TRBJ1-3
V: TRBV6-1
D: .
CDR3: CASSEGGLYYARYLSIYF
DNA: TGTGCCAGCAGTGAAGGGGGCTTGTACTACGCGCGCTATCTCTCCATATATTTT

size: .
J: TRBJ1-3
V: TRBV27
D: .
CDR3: CASSSRNLGGNTIYF
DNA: TGTGCCAGCAGTTCAAGAAATCTCGGTGGAAACACCATATATTTT

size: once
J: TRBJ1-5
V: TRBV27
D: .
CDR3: CASSPLDEQPQHF
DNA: TGTGCCAGCAGTCCTTTAGATGAACAGCCCCAGCATTTT

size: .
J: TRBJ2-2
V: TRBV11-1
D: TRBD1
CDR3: CASSRDRRNTGELFF
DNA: TGTGCCAGCAGCCGGGACAGGCGGAACACCGGGGAGCTGTTTTTT

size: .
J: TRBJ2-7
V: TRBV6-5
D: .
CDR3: CASSYSGGGYEQYF
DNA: TGTGCCAGCAGTTACTCCGGGGGTGGGTACGAGCAGTACTTC

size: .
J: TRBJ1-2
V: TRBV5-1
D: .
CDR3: CASSQAGVGTDGYTF
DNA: TGCGCCAGCAGCCAAGCGGGAGTCGGAACTGATGGCTACACCTTC

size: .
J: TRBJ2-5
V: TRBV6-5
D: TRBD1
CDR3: CASKPTGGGVETQYF
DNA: TGTGCCAGCAAACCGACAGGGGGAGGAGTGGAGACCCAGTACTTC

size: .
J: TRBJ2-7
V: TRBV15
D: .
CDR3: CATSRARGSYEQYF
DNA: TGTGCCACCAGCAGAGCCAGAGGCTCCTACGAGCAGTACTTC

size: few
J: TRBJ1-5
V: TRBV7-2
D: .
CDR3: CASSLSPRATGNQPQHF
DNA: TGTGCCAGCAGCTTATCCCCGAGGGCAACCGGCAATCAGCCCCAGCATTTT

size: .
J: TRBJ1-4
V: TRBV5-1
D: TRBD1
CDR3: CASSFGQGAPTSNEKLFF
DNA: TGCGCCAGCAGTTTCGGACAGGGGGCGCCTACTTCTAATGAAAAACTGTTTTTT

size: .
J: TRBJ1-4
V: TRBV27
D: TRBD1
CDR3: CASSLSLTGANEKLFF
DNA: TGTGCCAGCAGTTTATCTTTGACAGGGGCGAATGAAAAACTGTTTTTT

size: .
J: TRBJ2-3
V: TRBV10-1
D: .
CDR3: CASTPGLGDTQYF
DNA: TGCGCCAGCACCCCGGGTCTTGGAGATACGCAGTATTTT

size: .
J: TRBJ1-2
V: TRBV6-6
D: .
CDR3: CASSYSRGYSYGYTF
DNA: TGTGCCAGCAGTTACTCGCGGGGATATAGCTATGGCTACACCTTC

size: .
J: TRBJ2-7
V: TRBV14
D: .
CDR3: CASSQGPGHSYEQYF
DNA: TGTGCCAGCAGCCAAGGTCCGGGACACTCCTACGAGCAGTACTTC

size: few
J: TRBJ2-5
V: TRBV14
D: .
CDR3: CASSQGFGRQETQYF
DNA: TGTGCCAGCAGCCAAGGATTCGGGAGACAAGAGACCCAGTACTTC

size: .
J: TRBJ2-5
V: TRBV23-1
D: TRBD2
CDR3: CASSQTSGVKVEETQYF
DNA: TGCGCCAGCAGTCAGACTAGCGGGGTTAAGGTGGAAGAGACCCAGTACTTC

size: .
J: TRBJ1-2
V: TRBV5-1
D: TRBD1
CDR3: CASSLHTGGTYGYTF
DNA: TGCGCCAGCAGCTTACACACAGGGGGTACCTATGGCTACACCTTC

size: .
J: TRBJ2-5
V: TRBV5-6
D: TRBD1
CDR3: CASSTAGTGEETQYF
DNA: TGTGCCAGCAGCACCGCCGGGACAGGGGAAGAGACCCAGTACTTC

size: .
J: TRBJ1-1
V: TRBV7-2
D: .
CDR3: CASSLDQNRVEAFF
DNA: TGTGCCAGCAGCTTAGATCAGAACAGGGTAGAAGCTTTCTTT

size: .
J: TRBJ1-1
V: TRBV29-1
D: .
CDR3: CSVDEAGRDTEAFF
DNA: TGCAGCGTTGATGAGGCAGGGAGGGACACTGAAGCTTTCTTT

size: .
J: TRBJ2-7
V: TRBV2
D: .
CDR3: CASEGYRVGQDEQYF
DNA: TGTGCCAGCGAGGGGTACAGGGTTGGTCAGGATGAGCAGTACTTC

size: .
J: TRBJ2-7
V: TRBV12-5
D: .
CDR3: CASGLTYEQYF
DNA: TGTGCTAGTGGTTTGACCTACGAGCAGTACTTC

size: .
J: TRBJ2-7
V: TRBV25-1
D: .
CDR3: CASSGYRFFEQYF
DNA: TGTGCCAGCAGTGGATACAGGTTTTTCGAGCAGTACTTC

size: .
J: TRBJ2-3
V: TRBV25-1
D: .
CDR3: CASSDRDTQYF
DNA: TGTGCCAGCAGCGATAGAGATACGCAGTATTTT

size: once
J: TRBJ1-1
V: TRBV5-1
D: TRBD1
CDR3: CASSPQGGNTEAFF
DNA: TGCGCCAGCAGCCCCCAGGGGGGGAACACTGAAGCTTTCTTT

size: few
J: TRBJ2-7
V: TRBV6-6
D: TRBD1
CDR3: CASSLQGGNEQYF
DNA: TGTGCCAGCAGTTTACAGGGGGGAAACGAGCAGTACTTC

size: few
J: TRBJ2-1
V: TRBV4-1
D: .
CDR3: CASSLHRNEQFF
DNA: TGCGCCAGCAGCCTTCATCGTAATGAGCAGTTCTTC

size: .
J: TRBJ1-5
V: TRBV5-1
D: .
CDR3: CASSFGGRGNQPQHF
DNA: TGCGCCAGCAGCTTCGGGGGCAGGGGCAATCAGCCCCAGCATTTT

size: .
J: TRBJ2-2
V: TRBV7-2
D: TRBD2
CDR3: CASSLASGPGWVGELFF
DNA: TGTGCCAGCAGCTTGGCTAGCGGTCCGGGGTGGGTCGGGGAGCTGTTTTTT

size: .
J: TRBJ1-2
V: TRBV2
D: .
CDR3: CASSESAADYGYTF
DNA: TGTGCCAGCAGTGAGAGCGCAGCCGACTATGGCTACACCTTC